The clone carrying this TCR beta chain has just one count. Looked up from germline, CDR1 is SEHNR and CDR2 is FQNEAQ (reference sequence). The V and J ends lost 3 bases and 4 bases respectively, with 15 bases between them. The length of the CDR3 is 16 residues. Some clones are missing from TCRdb's copy, which holds only in-frame ones; the method was immunoSEQ multiplex PCR. The repertoire holds approximately 50,000 clones, with around 88% as singletons. This entry comes from a study of OX40 agonist ivuxolimab in advanced cancers. Study context: Ivuxolimab, an agonistic anti-OX40 (CD134) antibody, was given to patients. Patients received ivuxolimab, an intravenous treatment, every 2 weeks at 0.01 to 10 mg/kg. Prior checkpoint blockade (anti-PD-1, anti-PD-L1 or anti-CTLA-4) was permitted; approximately 44% had it.

This specimen was CD4+ or CD8+ T cells sorted from blood, taken in a trial of the OX40 agonist ivuxolimab. The receptor comes from an adult with an advanced solid tumor such as melanoma, head and neck, liver or kidney cancer. The chain employs TRBV7-9 and TRBJ1-4, with D perhaps TRBD1 (6 bases). The DNA of the CDR3 is TGTGCCAGCAGCTTGGGCCTGACAGGACATAATGAAAAACTGTTTTTT. Its translation: CASSLGLTGHNEKLFF.